In its sample, the clone carrying this T cell receptor (beta chain) was seen many times. Antigen unknown. The source of the sample is a study of blood T cells in healthy people across ages. A sample-barcoded 5' primer and a J-beta primer mix were used in a second PCR of roughly 7 to 11 cycles. TCRdb re-analysed the 5' RACE reads in MiXCR, keeping a single row per CDR3 protein. The sample has about 1.7 million distinct CDR3 sequences; 28% are singletons. The junction had 9 bases not matched to a gene; V was cut back by 7 bases and J by 1 base. The CDR3 is made up of 15 amino acids. The donors, healthy Caucasians from Russia, were aged roughly 6 to 90. Study-wide results and caveats: Strong correlation existed between TCR beta diversity and naive T cell percentage.

The receptor comes from a woman under 40 in good health. The chain recombines TRBV12-3 or TRBV12-4 with TRBJ2-5; 7 nucleotides match TRBD1. Sequences were obtained from blood. CDR3 coding DNA: TGTGCCAGCACCCCGAACAGGGGTTTCCAAGAGACCCAGTACTTC. This sequence encodes CASTPNRGFQETQYF.